Following are 2 T cell receptor beta chains from one sample sequenced in a study of T cells in Graves' hyperthyroidism and ophthalmopathy. Authors of the study amplified TCR beta CDR3 regions from RNA transcripts. RT-PCR in the first round (using the HTBI primer set) targeted the TCR CDR3. From the multiplex PCR reads, TCRdb called clonotypes with MiXCR, one entry per CDR3 protein. The sample has approximately 400,000 distinct CDR3 sequences, 19% seen once. Sequenced input: blood. The receptor set was obtained from a woman under 30 with Graves' hyperthyroidism.

The genes are TRBV28 and TRBJ1-1; no reliable D call. Germline CDR1 reads MDHEN; CDR2 reads SYDVKM. The CDR3 is 13 residues long. Trimming took off 6 bases at V and 0 bases at J, with 8 bases between the two ends. Written as DNA, the CDR3 is TGTGCCAGCAGCCCTCAGATGAACACTGAAGCTTTCTTT. Amino acids: CASSPQMNTEAFF.

This clonotype was counted a few times. This chain connects TRBV4-1 to TRBJ1-1, with D maybe TRBD1 (6 bases). CDR3 length equals 13 residues. V was trimmed by 7 bases and J by 4 bases, leaving 13 bases between them. Germline V gene sequence: CDR1 MGHRA, CDR2 YSYEKL. The CDR3 coding sequence is TGCGCCAGCAAACGGGGGGCGAGCACTGAAGCTTTCTTT. Translating gives CASKRGASTEAFF.